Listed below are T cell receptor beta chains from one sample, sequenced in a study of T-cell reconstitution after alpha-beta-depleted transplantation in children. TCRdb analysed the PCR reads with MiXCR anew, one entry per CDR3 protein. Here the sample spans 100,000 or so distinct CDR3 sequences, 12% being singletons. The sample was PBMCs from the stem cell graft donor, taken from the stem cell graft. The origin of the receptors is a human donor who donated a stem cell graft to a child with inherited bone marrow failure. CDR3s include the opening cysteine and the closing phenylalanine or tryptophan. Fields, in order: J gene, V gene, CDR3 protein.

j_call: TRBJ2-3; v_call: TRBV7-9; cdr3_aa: CASSLARTSGSTDTQYF
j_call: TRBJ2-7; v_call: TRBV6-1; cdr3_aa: CASSGAVDGQYF
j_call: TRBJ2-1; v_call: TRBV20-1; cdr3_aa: CSASLRKISYNEQFF
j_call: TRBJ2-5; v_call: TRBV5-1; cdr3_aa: CASSYGGTSEETQYF
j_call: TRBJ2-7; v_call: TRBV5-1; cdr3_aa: CASGNRGDQQYF
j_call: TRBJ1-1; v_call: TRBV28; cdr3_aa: CASSTPARSEAFF
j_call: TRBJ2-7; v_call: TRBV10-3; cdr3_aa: CATALRDRVEEQYF
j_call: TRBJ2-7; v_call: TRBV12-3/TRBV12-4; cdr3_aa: CASSRRQEQYF
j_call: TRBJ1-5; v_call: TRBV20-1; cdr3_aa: CSALGGGSNQPQHF
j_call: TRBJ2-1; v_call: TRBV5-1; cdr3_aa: CASSSPTSGYNEQFF
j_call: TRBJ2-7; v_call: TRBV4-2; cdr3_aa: CASSQDFKQNYEQYF
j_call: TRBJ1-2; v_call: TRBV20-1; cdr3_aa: CSARTTVYGYTF
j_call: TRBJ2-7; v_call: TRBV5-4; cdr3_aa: CASSLVGQYEQYF
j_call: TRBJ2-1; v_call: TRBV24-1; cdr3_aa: CATGPHSSYNEQFF
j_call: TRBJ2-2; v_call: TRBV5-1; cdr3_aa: CASSFIPGGADTGELFF
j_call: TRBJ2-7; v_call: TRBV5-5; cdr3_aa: CASSLRGGATTYEQYF
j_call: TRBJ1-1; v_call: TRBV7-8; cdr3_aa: CASSPDSMNTEAFF
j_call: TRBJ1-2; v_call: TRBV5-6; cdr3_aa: CASSQLPGTGWLGYTF
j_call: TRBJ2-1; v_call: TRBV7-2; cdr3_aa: CASSSHPEYNEQFF
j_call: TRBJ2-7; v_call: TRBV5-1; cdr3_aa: CASSLDRGRAYEQYF
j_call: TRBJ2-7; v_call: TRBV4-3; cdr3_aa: CASSQELDRGDYEQYF
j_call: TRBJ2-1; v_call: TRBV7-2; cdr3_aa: CASRPRAGIDSYNEQFF
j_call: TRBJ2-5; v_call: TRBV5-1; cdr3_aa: CASSFSGDQETQYF
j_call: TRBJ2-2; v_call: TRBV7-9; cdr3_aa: CASRAGPTGELFF
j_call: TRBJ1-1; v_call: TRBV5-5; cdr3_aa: CASSYTGRNTEAFF
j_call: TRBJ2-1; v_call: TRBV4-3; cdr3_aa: CASSQDWGSEQFF
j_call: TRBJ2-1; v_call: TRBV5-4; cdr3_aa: CASSVLGTRGEQFF
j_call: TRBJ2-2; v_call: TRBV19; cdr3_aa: CASSSWGEDTGELFF
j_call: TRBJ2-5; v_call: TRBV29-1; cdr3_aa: CSVDLGQGAKTQYF
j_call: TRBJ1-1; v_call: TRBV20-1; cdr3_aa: CSARETPGRRAFF
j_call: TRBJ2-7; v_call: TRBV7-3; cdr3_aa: CASSRAYRGEQYF
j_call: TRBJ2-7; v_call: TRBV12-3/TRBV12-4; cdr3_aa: CASNARDLSYEQYF
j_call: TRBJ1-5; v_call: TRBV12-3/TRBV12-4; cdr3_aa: CASSLNSNQPQHF
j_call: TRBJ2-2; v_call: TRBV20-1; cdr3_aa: CSARAQANTGELFF
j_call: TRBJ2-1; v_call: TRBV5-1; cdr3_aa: CASSTDRAAVSSSYNEQFF
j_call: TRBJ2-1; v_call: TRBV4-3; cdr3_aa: CASSQDSGGAYRNEQFF
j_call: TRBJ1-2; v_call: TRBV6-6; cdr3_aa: CASSILTVQDHTF
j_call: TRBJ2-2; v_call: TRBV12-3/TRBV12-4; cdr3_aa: CASSLTDPRGELFF
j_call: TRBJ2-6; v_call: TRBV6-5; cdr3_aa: CASRRGSAVSGANVLTF
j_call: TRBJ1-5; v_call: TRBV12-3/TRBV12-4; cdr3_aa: CASTHAVDSNQPQHF
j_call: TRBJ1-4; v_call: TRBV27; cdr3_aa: CASLGRGLGEKLFF
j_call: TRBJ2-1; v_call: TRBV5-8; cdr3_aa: CASSLGGQGSAYNEQFF
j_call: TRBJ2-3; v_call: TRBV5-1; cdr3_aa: CASTATQYF